Only a few counts were recorded for the clone carrying this T cell receptor (beta chain). This entry is derived from a study of early T cells in non-severe SARS-CoV-2 infection. TCRdb processed the 5' RACE reads anew with MiXCR; each CDR3 protein has one entry. The table has about 33,000 distinct CDR3 sequences, less than 6.5% seen once. Material: whole blood. The source of this sequence is an adult who was a healthcare worker with PCR-confirmed SARS-CoV-2 infection or an uninfected control (not recorded which).

The CDR3 loop reads CASSHGEAGSTGELFF. The CDR3 nucleotides read TGTGCCAGCTCACATGGGGAAGCAGGGAGCACCGGGGAGCTGTTTTTT. The rearrangement links TRBV18 to TRBJ2-2; D may correspond to TRBD1 or TRBD2 (5 bases each). Trimming removed 4 bases at V and 4 bases at J, with 16 bases between. The CDR3 is 16 amino acids. CDR1 is KGHSH and CDR2 is LQKENI in the germline V gene.